This T cell receptor (beta chain) was identified during a study of OX40 agonist ivuxolimab in advanced cancers. The table came from immunoSEQ multiplex PCR; TCRdb's copy has only in-frame clones and leaves some out. This table holds some 42,000 clones, more than 80% found once. This CDR3 region has 20 residues. Germline trimming cut 0 bases from V and 1 base from J; bases unmatched to any gene: 13. Per germline, CDR1 LGHNA and CDR2 YSLEER. The receptor was isolated from an adult with an advanced solid tumor such as melanoma, head and neck, liver or kidney cancer. Material: CD4+ or CD8+ T cells sorted from blood, obtained in a trial of the OX40 agonist ivuxolimab. The J gene is TRBJ2-3, the V gene TRBV4-3; 10 bases match TRBD2. CDR3 loop: CASSQDTPSGSNFGTDTQYF. CDR3 nucleotides: TGCGCCAGCAGCCAAGACACCCCTAGCGGGAGTAATTTCGGCACAGATACGCAGTATTTT.